This T cell receptor beta chain originates from a study of blood T cell repertoires in COVID-19. Across the study: In each case, the material was cDNA or gDNA derived from T cells, B-cell-depleted T cells, or PBMCs.

In the authors' methods: From reference gene primer amplification, estimates of nucleated cell counts were derived. Only in-frame clones appear in the TCRdb table, and some are missing; sequencing was by immunoSEQ multiplex PCR. V and J calls and clone size are given by that table; D and trimming were obtained from the DNA. The sample includes 150,000 to 200,000 clones, approximately 80% of them seen just once. Trimming cost V 4 bases and J 5 bases; bases outside gene matches: 4. Germline V CDR1 and CDR2: MNHEY, SVGAGI. The CDR3 consists of 14 residues. Recruits, aged about 18 to 100 years, lived in 24 US areas. A COVID-19 case was met by exposed participants within 2 weeks before study entry.

This sequence joins TRBV6-5 and TRBJ1-1, with 10 bases matching TRBD1. The clonotype was recovered from a man between 70 and 80 years old who had been exposed to COVID-19. Sequencing was performed on PBMCs or T cells enriched from blood (not recorded which). CDR3 region: CASSSDRGGTEAFF. The DNA for the CDR3 is TGTGCCAGCAGTTCGGACAGGGGGGGAACTGAAGCTTTCTTT.